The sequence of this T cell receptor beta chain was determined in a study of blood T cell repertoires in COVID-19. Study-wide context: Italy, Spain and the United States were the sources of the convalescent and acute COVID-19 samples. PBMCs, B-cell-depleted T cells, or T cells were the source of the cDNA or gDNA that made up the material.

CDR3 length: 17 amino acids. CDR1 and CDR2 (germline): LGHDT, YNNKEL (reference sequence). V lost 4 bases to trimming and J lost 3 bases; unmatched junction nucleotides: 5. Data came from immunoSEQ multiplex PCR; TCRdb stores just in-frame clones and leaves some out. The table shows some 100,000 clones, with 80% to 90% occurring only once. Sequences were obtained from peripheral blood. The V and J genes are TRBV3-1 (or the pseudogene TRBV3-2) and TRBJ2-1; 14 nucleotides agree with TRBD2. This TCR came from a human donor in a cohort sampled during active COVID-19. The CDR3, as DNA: TGTGCCAGCAGCCCGACTAGCGGGGGGGCCTTCTACAATGAGCAGTTCTTC. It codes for CASSPTSGGAFYNEQFF.